This T cell receptor beta chain was sequenced for a study of read filtering for tumor transcriptome and immune sequencing. CDR3 length equals 15 residues. This clonotype turned up a few times. It may be a read error: a sequence one base away is much more abundant. This library used roughly 400 ng RNA and molecular barcoded adaptors spanning alpha/delta and beta/gamma chains. Via MiXCR, TCRdb re-called the reads, giving one row per CDR3 protein. This sample has 50,000 to 65,000 distinct CDR3 sequences, with around 18% found just once. The chain joins TRBV23-1 to TRBJ2-5; 7 bases agree with TRBD1. TRBV23-1 is labeled an ORF, and its function is uncertain. The sample consisted of a population of CD138-negative cells sorted from bone marrow. The source is a donor aged 40 or over with multiple myeloma. The CDR3 DNA is TGCGCCAGCAGACGTAAGACAGGGAACCAAGAGGCCCAGTACTTC. The encoded protein is CASRRKTGNQEAQYF.